The 27 T cell receptor beta chains given below trace back to one sample, sequenced in a study of vaccination and CD4 T cells after COVID-19. Time point meaning: late sampling 161 to 241 days after vaccination in a few convalescent patients. The treatment was: approximately nine-day PBMC culture with coronavirus spike peptide pools or control peptides (ViraFEST assay). Once obtained from cultured CD4+ T cells, the DNA was sequenced using the Oncomine TCR Beta short-read assay. MiXCR, run by TCRdb on the PCR reads, gives a single entry per CDR3 protein. Of tens of thousands of distinct CDR3 sequences in the sample, about two fifths are singletons; the top ten hold less than 35%. No antigen is known for these receptors. This specimen consisted of CD4+ T cells from blood, cultured in vitro, obtained about 7 months after SARS-CoV-2 vaccination. The receptor set was obtained from a human donor who had recovered from COVID-19.

The chain uses TRBV20-1 and TRBJ2-1; D gene ambiguous. The CDR3 spans 15 residues. Germline CDR1 is DFQATT and CDR2 is SNEGSKA (reference sequence). V was shortened by 5 bases and J by 3 bases, with 17 bases between the two germline ends. CDR3: CSAGRGPTHYNEQFF. The CDR3 DNA sequence: TGCAGTGCTGGCCGTGGACCGACCCACTACAATGAGCAGTTCTTC.

This clonotype was observed a handful of times. The chain couples TRBV6-5 to TRBJ2-7; no firm D call. This CDR3 spans 12 amino acids. Trimming stripped 4 bases from V and 12 bases from J, with 16 bases between. The germline V gene has CDR1 MNHEY and CDR2 SVGAGI. In nucleotides, the CDR3 is TGTGCCAGCAGTTCCGTCACCAACAGTCTGTACTTC. Its protein is CASSSVTNSLYF.

The chain uses TRBV24-1 and TRBJ1-1, with D maybe TRBD1 (6 bases). Trimming left V 1 base short and J 8 bases short, with 10 bases between. This CDR3 is 13 amino acids long. Germline V gives CDR1 KGHDR, CDR2 SFDVKD. CDR3 bases: TGTGCCACCAGTGATTTTGCAGGGACAGAAGCTTTCTTT. Its translation: CATSDFAGTEAFF.

The chain combines TRBV20-1 with TRBJ2-3, with 8 nucleotides matching TRBD1. CDR3 length equals 18 residues. The junction had 16 bases not matched to a gene; V was cut back by 5 bases and J by 0 bases. The germline V gene encodes CDR1 DFQATT and CDR2 SNEGSKA (reference sequence). The CDR3 loop reads CSAPDAGGKYSSTDTQYF. The CDR3 DNA follows: TGCAGTGCTCCTGATGCAGGGGGCAAGTATTCTAGCACAGATACGCAGTATTTT.

This clonotype appeared a few times. The rearrangement uses TRBV7-9 and TRBJ1-1, with D tentatively TRBD1 (5 bases). CDR1 and CDR2 from the germline V gene are SEHNR and FQNEAQ (reference sequence). CDR3 length: 18 residues. V shed 1 base and J shed 6 bases, with 24 bases lying between them. CDR3 loop: CASSLDQLGAPRRPEAFF. The CDR3 DNA follows: TGTGCCAGCAGCTTAGATCAGCTCGGGGCGCCCCGACGGCCTGAAGCTTTCTTT.

This clonotype was recorded a few times. This rearrangement joins TRBV14 to TRBJ1-5; TRBD1 agrees at 7 bases. The V gene's germline CDR1 is SGHDN and CDR2 FVKESK. V shed 4 bases and J 3 bases; nucleotides not matched to a gene: 3. CDR3 length: 14 amino acids. CDR3 in amino acids: CASSLTGPNQPQHF. The CDR3 DNA is TGTGCCAGCAGCCTGACAGGGCCCAATCAGCCCCAGCATTTT.

In DNA, the CDR3 is TGTGCCAGCAGCTTAACCCCGACTAGCGGGAGCTACGAGCAGTACTTC. Translated: CASSLTPTSGSYEQYF. V is TRBV7-3 and J is TRBJ2-7; 12 bases are a match to TRBD2. Germline assignment: CDR1 SGHTA and CDR2 FQGTGA. Trimming took 0 bases from V and 3 from J; bases not matched to a gene: 3. The CDR3 runs 16 residues.

By share, this clonotype ranks as medium-sized. The chain combines TRBV28 with TRBJ2-2; 7 nucleotides match TRBD1. Germline CDR1 and CDR2: MDHEN and SYDVKM. The CDR3 has 14 amino acids. The trim removed 2 bases at V and 7 bases at J, leaving 4 bases unmatched. The CDR3 DNA follows: TGTGCCAGCAGTTTAAATGCAGGGGGCGGGGAGCTGTTTTTT. Amino acids: CASSLNAGGGELFF.

The rearrangement uses TRBV27 and TRBJ1-1; D possibly corresponds to TRBD1 (5 bases). Germline V gene sequence: CDR1 MNHEY, CDR2 SMNVEV (reference sequence). V was cut by 6 bases and J by 2 bases, with 19 bases left in between. This CDR3 spans 16 amino acids. The CDR3 DNA reads as TGTGCCAGCAGCCCAGTACCTTTGCAGGGAAACACTGAAGCTTTCTTT. Encoded protein: CASSPVPLQGNTEAFF.

CDR3 nucleotides: TGCAGTGCTAGTATGTGGGGCCAAGAGACCCAGTACTTC. This sequence encodes CSASMWGQETQYF. V and J are TRBV20-1 and TRBJ2-5; D is undetermined. The CDR3 covers 13 residues. In germline, CDR1 is DFQATT, CDR2 SNEGSKA (reference sequence). Deletions cut 3 bases from V and 1 base from J, with 9 bases between.

This clonotype has a handful of counts. The chain has TRBV7-2 and TRBJ2-6; 8 positions match TRBD2. The CDR3 consists of 17 residues. V lost 3 bases to trimming and J lost 5 bases; unmatched junction nucleotides: 9. Germline CDR1 and CDR2: SGHTA and FQGNSA. The CDR3 DNA reads TGTGCCAGCAGCTTTATCGCGGGAGGTGGGCGGGCCAACGTCCTGACTTTC. This translates into CASSFIAGGGRANVLTF.

As regards this clonotype: A junction boundary mismatches the germline segment, possibly from a read error. The chain links TRBV20-1 to TRBJ2-3; D may match TRBD1 or TRBD2 (5 bases each). This CDR3 is built from 11 residues. Germline values: CDR1 DFQATT, CDR2 SNEGSKA (reference sequence). As DNA, the CDR3 is TGCAGTGCCCCCCAGGGAGATGCGCAGTATTTT. Translated: CSAPQGDAQYF.

This clonotype was counted only a few times. The genes are TRBV27 and TRBJ2-7; D call uncertain. V lost 3 bases to trimming and J lost 3 bases, with 15 bases between them. The CDR3 loop spans 15 amino acids. CDR1 and CDR2 from the germline V gene are MNHEY and SMNVEV (reference sequence). Here the CDR3 DNA reads TGTGCCAGCAGTTTCAGCGAACCGACCAACTACGAGCAGTACTTC. This sequence encodes CASSFSEPTNYEQYF.

The J gene is TRBJ2-5, the V gene TRBV20-1; 13 nucleotides agree with TRBD2. The V gene end was trimmed by 2 bases and the J gene end by 4 bases; junction bases not matched to a gene: 22. The CDR3 sequence is 21 residues long. Germline V CDR1 and CDR2: DFQATT, SNEGSKA (reference sequence). The CDR3 protein is CSARQKLAGGPLRRWLETQYF. The CDR3 nucleotides are TGCAGTGCTAGACAGAAACTAGCGGGAGGGCCTTTGAGGAGGTGGTTAGAGACCCAGTACTTC.

The rearrangement links TRBV10-3 to TRBJ1-1, with D unresolved. The germline V gene has CDR1 ENHRY and CDR2 SYGVKD. The CDR3 consists of 15 residues. Trimming pared 0 bases from V and 0 bases from J, leaving 8 bases between. Here the CDR3 reads CAISESIAMNTEAFF. The DNA for the CDR3 is TGTGCCATCAGTGAGTCGATAGCTATGAACACTGAAGCTTTCTTT.

The chain has TRBV4-1 and TRBJ2-1, with D unclear. Trimming took off 0 bases at V and 6 bases at J, with 6 bases between the two ends. The CDR3 spans 13 residues. The germline CDR1 and CDR2 sequences are MGHRA and YSYEKL. The CDR3, as DNA: TGCGCCAGCAGCCAAGATGTTGGCAATGAGCAGTTCTTC. Protein sequence: CASSQDVGNEQFF.

This clonotype has only a few counts. This chain connects TRBV1 to TRBJ2-1; the table's D call, TRBD2, was not checked against the DNA. TRBV1 is noted as a pseudogene. The CDR3 extends over 13 amino acids. CDR3 bases: TGCACCAGCAGCCAAGATTGGCGGGGGGGAGTGTTCTTC. Translation gives CTSSQDWRGGVFF.

The chain recombines TRBV20-1 with TRBJ2-1; possible D gene TRBD2, 6 bases. The CDR3 contains 14 residues. Deletions cut 2 bases from V and 9 bases from J, with 17 bases between. Germline V gene data show CDR1 as DFQATT and CDR2 as SNEGSKA (reference sequence). CDR3 in amino acids: CSARYSGAGSEQFF. As DNA, the CDR3 is TGCAGTGCTAGATATTCGGGAGCGGGTAGTGAGCAGTTCTTC.

The chain joins TRBV6-2 or TRBV6-3 to TRBJ2-7; D unclear. Germline V gives CDR1 MNHEY, CDR2 SVGEGT. The CDR3 is 15 amino acids. Trimming removed 2 bases at V and 4 bases at J, with 15 bases between. The CDR3 DNA is TGTGCCAGCAGTTACCGTCCTGCGGCGAGTTACGAGCAGTACTTC. This sequence encodes CASSYRPAASYEQYF.

The chain has TRBV7-3 and TRBJ1-5, with unresolved D. This CDR3 spans 18 amino acids. Trimming shortened V by 4 bases and J by 0 bases, and 19 bases separated the two germline ends. Germline CDR1 SGHTA, CDR2 FQGTGA. Here the CDR3 reads CASSSLIDGLYSNQPQHF. Here the CDR3 DNA reads TGTGCCAGCAGCTCGCTTATAGACGGATTGTATAGCAATCAGCCCCAGCATTTT.

This sequence joins TRBV5-4 and TRBJ1-1; no clear D gene. This CDR3 region has 13 residues. Germline CDR1 and CDR2: SGHNT and YYREEE (reference sequence). Trimming cost V 1 base and J 1 base, with 5 bases left between them. Written as DNA, the CDR3 is TGTGCCAGCAGCTTGCCCGCGAACACTGAAGCTTTCTTT. Protein product: CASSLPANTEAFF. The entire variable domain, with the rest obtained from reference TRBV5-4 and TRBJ1-1, is as follows: ETGVTQSPTHLIKTRGQQVTLRCSSQSGHNTVSWYQQALGQGPQFIFQYYREEENGRGNFPPRFSGLQFPNYSSELNVNALELDDSALYLCASSLPANTEAFFGQGTRLTVV.

About this clonotype itself: The junction departs from germline at one end; a sequencing error may be responsible. This chain joins TRBV27 and TRBJ1-1; D gene ambiguous. The CDR3 runs 13 residues. In germline, CDR1 is MNHEY, CDR2 SMNVEV (reference sequence). The DNA of the CDR3 is TGTGCCAGCAGTCGTATGGGCGATTCCCTAACAATCTTT. As protein: CASSRMGDSLTIF.

This clonotype has only one observation. The chain has TRBV4-3 and TRBJ2-7; TRBD2 aligns across 7 bases. The length of the CDR3 is 18 residues. Germline-derived CDR1 and CDR2 are LGHNA and YSLEER. After removal of 1 base from V and 0 bases from J, the junction contained 12 bases not matched to a gene. The DNA of the CDR3 is TGCGCCAGCAGCCAAGGGTGGTCGGGAGGCCCAAGCTCCTACGAGCAGTACTTC. It yields the protein CASSQGWSGGPSSYEQYF.

The chain joins TRBV19 to TRBJ1-2, with D unclear. The V end was cut by 1 base, the J end by 8 bases, with 20 bases between. The CDR3 spans 16 residues. Per the germline V gene, CDR1 is LNHDA and CDR2 is SQIVND (reference sequence). The CDR3 DNA reads as TGTGCCAGTAGTATAGTTAGGCAAGCTGTCGGTCAAGGCTACACCTTC. Translation gives CASSIVRQAVGQGYTF.

The chain has TRBV6-1 and TRBJ1-2; 7 positions agree with TRBD1. The CDR3 runs to 14 residues. The germline V gene encodes CDR1 MNHNS and CDR2 SASEGT. V was clipped by 5 bases and J by 5 bases; unmatched bases: 8. The CDR3 sequence: CASSPGQTLYGYTF. In nucleotides, the CDR3 is TGTGCCAGCAGTCCGGGACAGACCCTTTATGGCTACACCTTC.

This clonotype appeared a few times. This chain links TRBV6-1 with TRBJ2-7; 7 bases agree with TRBD1. This CDR3 has 15 residues. Germline trimming cut 6 bases from V and 5 bases from J; bases unmatched to any gene: 13. CDR1 and CDR2 from the germline V gene are MNHNS and SASEGT. The CDR3 is CASRATGTVRDEQYF. DNA for the CDR3: TGTGCCAGCAGAGCAACCGGGACAGTAAGGGACGAGCAGTACTTC.

This clonotype was counted a few times. This rearrangement joins TRBV11-3 to TRBJ1-5, with TRBD1 as a possible D gene (6 bases). Germline V gene sequence: CDR1 SGHNT, CDR2 YENEEA. The CDR3 covers 16 residues. Trimming cost V 1 base and J 7 bases, with 17 bases left between them. The CDR3 nucleotides read TGTGCCAGCAGCTTAGTCGGCGCAGGGGTAAAGCAGCCCCAGCATTTT. Its protein is CASSLVGAGVKQPQHF.